Each of the 10 T cell receptor beta chains below was sequenced from the same sample in a study of T cells in Graves' hyperthyroidism and ophthalmopathy. Amplification yielded TCR beta CDR3 regions, with RNA transcripts as the source. The HTBI primer set was used in a first-round RT-PCR of the TCR CDR3. TCRdb re-derived calls from the multiplex PCR reads in MiXCR, one entry per CDR3 protein. Among fewer than 450,000 distinct CDR3 sequences listed, about 17% were seen once. Sequencing was carried out using blood. The receptor source for this set is a woman in her twenties or thirties with Graves' hyperthyroidism that later progressed to Graves' ophthalmopathy.

The genes are TRBV2 and TRBJ2-5, with D possibly being TRBD1 (5 bases). The CDR3 sequence is 13 residues long. The germline V gene encodes CDR1 SNHLY and CDR2 FYNNEI. V dropped 7 bases and J dropped 5 bases, with 14 bases sitting between them. The CDR3 sequence: CASKAAGWETQYF. CDR3 bases: TGTGCCAGCAAGGCGGCAGGGTGGGAGACCCAGTACTTC.

The CDR3: CATSDAGTGDTEAFF. The DNA for the CDR3 is TGTGCCACCAGTGACGCCGGGACAGGGGACACTGAAGCTTTCTTT. The chain couples TRBV24-1 to TRBJ1-1, with 10 positions matching TRBD1. The CDR3 is 15 residues long. J lost 3 bases, V lost 4 bases, and 4 bases had no gene match. Germline V gene sequence: CDR1 KGHDR, CDR2 SFDVKD.

For this clonotype: This may be a read error: a much more frequent sequence differs by one nucleotide. The chain combines TRBV19 with TRBJ2-5; 7 positions match TRBD2. CDR1 is LNHDA, CDR2 SQIVND, per germline (reference sequence). The CDR3 is 15 residues long. CDR3 in DNA: TGTGCCAGTAGAGAGGGAGGGGCCGACCAAGAGACCCAGCACTTC. This sequence encodes CASREGGADQETQHF.

This rearrangement joins TRBV12-3 or TRBV12-4 to TRBJ2-1; D is unresolved. The J call may be in error: the DNA end matches TRBJ2-7 better. The CDR3 totals 11 residues. The CDR3 here is CASSPYNEQYF. In DNA, the CDR3 is TGTGCCAGCAGTCCATACAATGAGCAGTACTTC.

This clonotype was seen many times. The V call is TRBV15, the J call TRBJ2-3; TRBD2 agrees at 10 bases. CDR1 and CDR2 (germline): LNHNV, YYDKDF (reference sequence). With V trimmed by 1 base and J by 6 bases, 1 base remained unmatched. CDR3 length: 14 residues. CDR3 bases: TGTGCCACCAGCAGAGTACTAGCGGGGGATACGCAGTATTTT. Translation: CATSRVLAGDTQYF. Using reference TRBV15 and TRBJ2-3 for the parts outside the CDR3, the full variable domain is DAMVIQNPRYQVTQFGKPVTLSCSQTLNHNVMYWYQQKSSQAPKLLFHYYDKDFNNEADTPDNFQSRRPNTSFCFLDIRSPGLGDTAMYLCATSRVLAGDTQYFGPGTRLTVL.

This clonotype showed up many times. The chain is built from TRBV5-4 and TRBJ1-2, with no clear D. Deletions cut 2 bases from V and 1 base from J, with 6 bases between. The CDR3 contains 13 residues. Germline V gene data show CDR1 as SGHNT and CDR2 as YYREEE (reference sequence). DNA of the CDR3: TGTGCCAGCAGCTTCACCATTAACTATGGCTACACCTTC. It translates to CASSFTINYGYTF.

This clonotype was counted only a few times. This chain joins TRBV20-1 and TRBJ2-2, with D possibly being TRBD1 or TRBD2 (5 bases each). Germline V CDR1 and CDR2: DFQATT, SNEGSKA (reference sequence). The CDR3 consists of 14 residues. V lost 6 bases, J lost 1 base, and 12 bases lay in between. The CDR3 DNA reads TGCAGTGCCGTAAGGGACCAGAACACCGGGGAGCTGTTTTTT. Encoded protein: CSAVRDQNTGELFF.

The rearrangement links TRBV7-2 to TRBJ1-2; no firm D call. CDR1 is SGHTA and CDR2 is FQGNSA in the germline V gene. V was pared by 5 bases and J by 3 bases, with 16 bases between. There are 15 residues in the CDR3. The CDR3 is CASSPVSGGDYGYTF. CDR3 in DNA: TGTGCCAGCAGCCCTGTATCGGGCGGCGACTATGGCTACACCTTC.

The table lists this clonotype with many counts. The V call is TRBV27, the J call TRBJ2-3; 8 nucleotides match TRBD2. This CDR3 has 16 amino acids. Per germline, CDR1 MNHEY and CDR2 SMNVEV (reference sequence). J lost 1 base, V lost 4 bases, and 7 bases had no gene match. The CDR3 DNA follows: TGTGCCAGCAGTTCCCACGGGGGGGACGGCACAGATACGCAGTATTTT. This gives the protein CASSSHGGDGTDTQYF.

This clonotype was counted many times. The chain couples TRBV6-2 or TRBV6-3 to TRBJ2-7; 7 bases map to TRBD1. The V gene end was trimmed by 1 base and the J gene end by 3 bases; junction bases not matched to a gene: 18. This CDR3 spans 19 amino acids. Germline V gives CDR1 MNHEY, CDR2 SVGEGT. The CDR3 reads CASSYWAGGDPTKYYEQYF. Here the CDR3 DNA reads TGTGCCAGCAGTTACTGGGCAGGGGGAGATCCTACAAAATACTACGAGCAGTACTTC.